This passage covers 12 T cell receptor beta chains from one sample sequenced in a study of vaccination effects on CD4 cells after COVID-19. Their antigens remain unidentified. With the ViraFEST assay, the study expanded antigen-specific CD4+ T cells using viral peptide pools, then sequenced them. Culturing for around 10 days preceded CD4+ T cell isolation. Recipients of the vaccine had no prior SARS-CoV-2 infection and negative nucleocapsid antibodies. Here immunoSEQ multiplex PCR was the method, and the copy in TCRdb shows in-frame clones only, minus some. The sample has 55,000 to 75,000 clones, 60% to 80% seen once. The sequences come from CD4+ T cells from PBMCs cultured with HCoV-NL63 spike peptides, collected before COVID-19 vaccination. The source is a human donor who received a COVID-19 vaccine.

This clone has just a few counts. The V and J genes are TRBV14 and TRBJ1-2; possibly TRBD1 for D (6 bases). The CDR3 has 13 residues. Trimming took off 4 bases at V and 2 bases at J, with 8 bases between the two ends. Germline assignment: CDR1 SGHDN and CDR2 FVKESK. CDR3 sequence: CASSPDRNYGYTF. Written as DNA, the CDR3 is TGTGCCAGCAGCCCCGACAGGAACTATGGCTACACCTTC.

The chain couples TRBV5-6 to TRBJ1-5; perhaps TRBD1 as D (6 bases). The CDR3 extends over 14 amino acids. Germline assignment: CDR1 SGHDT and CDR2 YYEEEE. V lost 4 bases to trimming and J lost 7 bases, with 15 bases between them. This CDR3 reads CASSLWGAGQPQHF. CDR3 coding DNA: TGTGCCAGCAGCCTATGGGGGGCCGGGCAGCCCCAGCATTTT.

CDR3: CSASGLGQGGGNTIYF. CDR3 nucleotide sequence: TGCAGTGCTAGTGGATTGGGACAGGGGGGTGGAAACACCATATATTTT. J is TRBJ1-3 and V is TRBV20-1, with TRBD1 identical over 11 bases. Trimming cost V 3 bases and J 3 bases; bases outside gene matches: 7. The germline V gene encodes CDR1 DFQATT and CDR2 SNEGSKA (reference sequence). The CDR3 is made up of 16 amino acids.

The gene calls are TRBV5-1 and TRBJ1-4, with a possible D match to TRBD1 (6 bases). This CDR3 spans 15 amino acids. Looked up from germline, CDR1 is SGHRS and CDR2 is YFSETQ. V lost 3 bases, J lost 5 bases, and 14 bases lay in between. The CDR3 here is CASSSSRGANEKLFF. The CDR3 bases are TGCGCCAGCAGCTCGTCACGGGGGGCAAATGAAAAACTGTTTTTT. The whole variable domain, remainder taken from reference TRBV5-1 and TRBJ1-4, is KAGVTQTPRYLIKTRGQQVTLSCSPISGHRSVSWYQQTPGQGLQFLFEYFSETQRNKGNFPGRFSGRQFSNSRSEMNVSTLELGDSALYLCASSSSRGANEKLFFGSGTQLSVL.

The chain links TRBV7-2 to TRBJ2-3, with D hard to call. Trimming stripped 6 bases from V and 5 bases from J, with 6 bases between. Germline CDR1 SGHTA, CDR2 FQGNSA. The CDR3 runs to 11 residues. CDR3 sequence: CASRNGDTQYF. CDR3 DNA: TGTGCCAGCAGGAATGGAGATACGCAGTATTTT.

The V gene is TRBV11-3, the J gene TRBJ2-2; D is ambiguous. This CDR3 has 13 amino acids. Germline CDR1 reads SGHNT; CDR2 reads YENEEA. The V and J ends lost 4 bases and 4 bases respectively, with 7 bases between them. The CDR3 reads CASSSGGTGELFF. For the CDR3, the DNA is TGTGCCAGCAGCTCGGGTGGCACCGGGGAGCTGTTTTTT.

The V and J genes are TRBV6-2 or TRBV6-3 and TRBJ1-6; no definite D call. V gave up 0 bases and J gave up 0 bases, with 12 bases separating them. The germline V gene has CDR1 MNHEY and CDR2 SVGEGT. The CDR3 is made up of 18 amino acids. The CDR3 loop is CASSYSKWRSSYNSPLHF. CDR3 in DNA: TGTGCCAGCAGTTACTCGAAGTGGCGAAGCTCCTATAATTCACCCCTCCACTTT.

The CDR3 nucleotides are TGTGCCAGCTCTCCCGGACAGAGAAGCAATCAGCCCCAGCATTTT. Amino acids: CASSPGQRSNQPQHF. The chain carries TRBV18 and TRBJ1-5; tentatively, D is TRBD1 (6 bases). V lost 6 bases and J 1 base, leaving 13 bases between the germline ends. Per germline, CDR1 KGHSH and CDR2 LQKENI. The CDR3 extends over 15 amino acids.

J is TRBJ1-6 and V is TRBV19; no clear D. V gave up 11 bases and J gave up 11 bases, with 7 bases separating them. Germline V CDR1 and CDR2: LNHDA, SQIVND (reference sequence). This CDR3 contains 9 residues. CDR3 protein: CAYDAPLHF. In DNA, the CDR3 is TGTGCCTATGATGCACCCCTCCACTTT.

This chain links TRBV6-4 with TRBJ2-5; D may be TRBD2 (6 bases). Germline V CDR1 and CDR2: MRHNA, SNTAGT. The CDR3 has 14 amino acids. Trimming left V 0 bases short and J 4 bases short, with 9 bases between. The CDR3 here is CASSDSERVETQYF. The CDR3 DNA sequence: TGTGCCAGCAGTGACTCGGAGCGGGTAGAGACCCAGTACTTC.

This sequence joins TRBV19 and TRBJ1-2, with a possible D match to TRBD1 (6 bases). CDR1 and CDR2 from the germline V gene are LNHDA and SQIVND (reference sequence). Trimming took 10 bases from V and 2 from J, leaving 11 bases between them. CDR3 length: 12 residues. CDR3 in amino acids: CATQTGNYGYTF. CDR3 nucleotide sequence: TGTGCCACCCAGACAGGCAACTATGGCTACACCTTC.

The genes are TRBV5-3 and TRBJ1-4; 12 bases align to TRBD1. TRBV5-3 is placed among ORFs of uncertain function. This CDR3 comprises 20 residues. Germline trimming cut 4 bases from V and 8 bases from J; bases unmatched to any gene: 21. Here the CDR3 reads CARSPSDWDRGHYGVEKLFF. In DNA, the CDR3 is TGTGCCAGAAGCCCAAGCGATTGGGACAGGGGGCACTACGGGGTGGAAAAACTGTTTTTT.